This TCR beta chain was retrieved from a study of CD8 T cells in Susac syndrome. CD8+ and CD4+ T cells taken from blood had their TCR beta sequenced. The TEMRA cells underwent FACS enrichment, while the CD8+ and CD4+ T cells underwent negative isolation. V was pared by 8 bases and J by 2 bases, with 13 bases between. The CDR3 is made up of 14 amino acids. From germline, CDR1 is MDHEN and CDR2 SYDVKM. The authors reverse transcribed about 0.5 to 1 ug RNA with random hexamers. Across 54 Vbeta and 13 Jbeta, immunoSEQ multiplex PCR amplified TCR beta CDR3. A single record per CDR3 protein comes from TCRdb applying MiXCR to the immunoSEQ multiplex PCR reads. Found here are fewer than 150,000 distinct CDR3 sequences, approximately 93% of them singletons; the top ten hold approximately 0.3%.

Sequences were obtained from CD8+ T cells from PBMCs. This clonotype was sampled from a human donor in good health. The rearrangement joins TRBV28 to TRBJ2-1; D might be TRBD2 (6 bases). CDR3 region: CASSTSSPYNEQFF. The CDR3 coding sequence is TGTGCCAGCTCCACTAGCTCACCCTACAATGAGCAGTTCTTC. The full variable domain, completed using reference TRBV28 and TRBJ2-1, is DVKVTQSSRYLVKRTGEKVFLECVQDMDHENMFWYRQDPGLGLRLIYFSYDVKMKEKGDIPEGYSVSREKKERFSLILESASTNQTSMYLCASSTSSPYNEQFFGPGTRLTVL.